These T cell receptor beta chains were read from a single sample in a study of technical replicates of blood from a handful of donors. Sequencing used immunoSEQ multiplex PCR; TCRdb keeps in-frame clones, though not all of them. Of around 80,000 clones listed, 93% were seen once; the top ten hold roughly 0.26%. Sequenced sample: T cells isolated from PBMCs. The receptors come from a human donor in good health. The CDR3 runs from the conserved cysteine through the conserved F or W. The order of the fields is J gene, V gene, CDR3 protein.

j_call: TRBJ2-7; v_call: TRBV28; cdr3_aa: CASSTAGEYEQYF
j_call: TRBJ1-2; v_call: TRBV30; cdr3_aa: CARDRTGNHYGYTF
j_call: TRBJ1-2; v_call: TRBV6-5; cdr3_aa: CASSYSWTGQHYGYTF
j_call: TRBJ2-1; v_call: TRBV4-1; cdr3_aa: CASSQRGDYNEQFF
j_call: TRBJ1-1; v_call: TRBV28; cdr3_aa: CASSFLGQVRRAFF
j_call: TRBJ2-2; v_call: TRBV27; cdr3_aa: CASSLRLAGVRTGELFF
j_call: TRBJ2-3; v_call: TRBV5-1; cdr3_aa: CASSFGSGGAADTQYF
j_call: TRBJ2-5; v_call: TRBV6-1; cdr3_aa: CASTNNRIPQETQYF
j_call: TRBJ1-5; v_call: TRBV4-1; cdr3_aa: CASSQAGYSNQPQHF
j_call: TRBJ2-1; v_call: TRBV12-5; cdr3_aa: CASGLEGGYNEQFF
j_call: TRBJ1-4; v_call: TRBV7-2; cdr3_aa: CASSRVPGKLFF
j_call: TRBJ2-2; v_call: TRBV13; cdr3_aa: CASSYPLSDTNTGELFF
j_call: TRBJ1-4; v_call: TRBV19; cdr3_aa: CASSSRSLGTGLATNEKLFF
j_call: TRBJ2-2; v_call: TRBV28; cdr3_aa: CASSLFSNTGELFF
j_call: TRBJ1-1; v_call: TRBV27; cdr3_aa: CASSLWADQGTEAFF
j_call: TRBJ1-5; v_call: TRBV10-3; cdr3_aa: CAIRSDRGEEPQHF
j_call: TRBJ2-7; v_call: TRBV19; cdr3_aa: CASSIQKRGEQYF
j_call: TRBJ2-1; v_call: TRBV2; cdr3_aa: CASSELATSEQFF
j_call: TRBJ2-1; v_call: TRBV19; cdr3_aa: CASSPLREIDEQFF
j_call: TRBJ1-2; v_call: TRBV11-3; cdr3_aa: CASSLDSRGVGYTF
j_call: TRBJ2-3; v_call: TRBV4-1; cdr3_aa: CASSQEPESGSSDTQYF
j_call: TRBJ2-5; v_call: TRBV10-3; cdr3_aa: CATHREGGETQYF
j_call: TRBJ1-3; v_call: TRBV9; cdr3_aa: CASSVMGPGPSGNTIYF
j_call: TRBJ2-1; v_call: TRBV28; cdr3_aa: CASSSGQGGSEQFF
j_call: TRBJ2-7; v_call: TRBV7-9; cdr3_aa: CASSLKGGTGHEQYF
j_call: TRBJ1-2; v_call: TRBV6-5; cdr3_aa: CASSYSTQNYGYTF
j_call: TRBJ2-5; v_call: TRBV7-2; cdr3_aa: CASSDRGVAWETQYF
j_call: TRBJ1-1; v_call: TRBV20-1; cdr3_aa: CSALRDSEAFF
j_call: TRBJ1-2; v_call: TRBV5-6; cdr3_aa: CASSLYETRGYTF
j_call: TRBJ1-2; v_call: TRBV7-2; cdr3_aa: CASSSGTGAGYTF
j_call: TRBJ2-7; v_call: TRBV4-1; cdr3_aa: CASSHRSGESVNEQYF
j_call: TRBJ2-5; v_call: TRBV7-9; cdr3_aa: CASSLIMETQYF
j_call: TRBJ2-2; v_call: TRBV7-9; cdr3_aa: CASSPRWGTSVFTGELFF
j_call: TRBJ2-7; v_call: TRBV19; cdr3_aa: CASSVGTGTYEQYF
j_call: TRBJ2-5; v_call: TRBV7-3; cdr3_aa: CASSNQGLARETQYF
j_call: TRBJ2-2; v_call: TRBV7-2; cdr3_aa: CASRGLAVDTGELFF
j_call: TRBJ2-7; v_call: TRBV2; cdr3_aa: CASSEVHGGQGYEQYF
j_call: TRBJ2-3; v_call: TRBV4-2; cdr3_aa: CASSRRLAGGEGDTQYF
j_call: TRBJ2-4; v_call: TRBV5-1; cdr3_aa: CASSLETSGGPPKNIQYF
j_call: TRBJ2-7; v_call: TRBV28; cdr3_aa: CASKGEGAGFTYEQYF
j_call: TRBJ1-1; v_call: TRBV9; cdr3_aa: CASSVVSEKRGFF
j_call: TRBJ1-1; v_call: TRBV5-4; cdr3_aa: CASSQGGAGKNTEAFF
j_call: TRBJ2-1; v_call: TRBV7-2; cdr3_aa: CASSLRTYEQFF
j_call: TRBJ1-1; v_call: TRBV11-2; cdr3_aa: CASSSESGVTEAFF